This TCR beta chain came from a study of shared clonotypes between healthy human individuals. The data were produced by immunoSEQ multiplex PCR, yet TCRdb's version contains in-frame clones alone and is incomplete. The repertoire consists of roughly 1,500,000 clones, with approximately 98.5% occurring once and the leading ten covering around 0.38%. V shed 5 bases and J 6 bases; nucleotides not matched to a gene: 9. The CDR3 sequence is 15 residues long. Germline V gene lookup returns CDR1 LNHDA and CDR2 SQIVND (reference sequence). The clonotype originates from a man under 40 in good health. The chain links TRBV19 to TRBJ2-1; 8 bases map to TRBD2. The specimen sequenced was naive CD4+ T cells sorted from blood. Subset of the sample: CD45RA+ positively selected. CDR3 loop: CASSGEAGAGNEQFF. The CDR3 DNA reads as TGTGCCAGTAGTGGGGAAGCGGGAGCTGGCAATGAGCAGTTCTTC.